The clone carrying this T cell receptor beta chain was detected a few times. Germline lookup yields CDR1 ENHRY and CDR2 SYGVKD. Trimming took off 3 bases at V and 4 bases at J, with 16 bases between the two ends. This CDR3 spans 15 amino acids. This sample was taken from a study of CD8+ T cells in alopecia areata. Study context: Tofacitinib administration to treated patients was oral, at 5 to 10 mg twice daily. It was 6 to 18 months of tofacitinib, and then there were 6 months off drug.

The authors extracted RNA and reverse transcribed it into cDNA as the sequencing template. The repertoire was sequenced with immunoSEQ multiplex PCR; TCRdb's copy has only in-frame clones and lacks some. The sample yields about 120,000 clones, roughly 50% seen once. Those with alopecia areata gave lesional scalp punch biopsies and peripheral blood. V is TRBV10-3 and J is TRBJ2-7; TRBD1 might be the D (5 bases). This sequence originates from a human donor with alopecia areata. Sequenced material: CD8+ T cells sorted from blood, taken at week 0. CDR3 DNA sequence: TGTGCCATCAGTGATCCGTCCCAGGGCAGGTACGAGCAGTACTTC. The encoded protein is CAISDPSQGRYEQYF.